This TCR beta chain was sequenced in a study of response to subunit inactivated influenza vaccine. Using its own MiXCR run on the RT-PCR reads, TCRdb lists one record per CDR3 protein. In the table there are 800,000 to 1,000,000 distinct CDR3 sequences, around 20% of which are singletons. CDR1 SEHNR and CDR2 FQNEAQ come from the germline V gene (reference sequence). The CDR3 runs to 15 residues. The V and J ends lost 5 bases and 0 bases respectively, with 11 bases between them. This clonotype was obtained from a man in his fifties or sixties who received an inactivated influenza vaccine. Sequenced material: PBMCs from blood, taken roughly 5 days after vaccination. The V and J genes are TRBV7-9 and TRBJ1-3, with D unresolved. For the CDR3, the DNA is TGTGCCAGCAGCCCAGTGGGCAGCTCTGGAAACACCATATATTTT. Translated: CASSPVGSSGNTIYF. The full variable domain, completed using reference TRBV7-9 and TRBJ1-3, is DTGVSQNPRHKITKRGQNVTFRCDPISEHNRLYWYRQTLGQGPEFLTYFQNEAQLEKSRLLSDRFSAERPKGSFSTLEIQRTEQGDSAMYLCASSPVGSSGNTIYFGEGSWLTVV.